The 20 T cell receptor beta chains listed next were all sequenced from one sample in a study of T-cell memory formation after mild COVID-19. TCRdb called the 5' RACE reads again in MiXCR, with one record for every CDR3 protein. The sample shows around 340,000 distinct CDR3 sequences, about an eighth of them seen only once. Sequenced material: PBMCs or a T cell subset sorted from them (not recorded which). These receptor sequences come from a man aged 18 to 29 who had mild COVID-19 (a few samples of this study predate the infection). Cell type and time point are not known.

V usage is TRBV4-2 and J usage is TRBJ2-7; 9 bases match TRBD1. Trimming cost V 4 bases and J 5 bases; bases outside gene matches: 6. CDR1 is LGHNA, CDR2 YNFKEQ, per germline. This CDR3 has 14 residues. The CDR3 nucleotides read TGTGCCAGCAGCCCTGGGACAGGGAGGGACGAGCAGTACTTC. Amino acid sequence: CASSPGTGRDEQYF.

A few counts support this clonotype. This chain joins TRBV2 and TRBJ2-4, with TRBD1 matching 7 bases. The CDR3 has 15 residues. The V gene's germline CDR1 is SNHLY and CDR2 FYNNEI. The V gene end was trimmed by 6 bases and the J gene end by 0 bases; junction bases not matched to a gene: 5. The CDR3, as DNA: TGTGCCAGCAGAAAACAGGGGCTAGCCAAAAACATTCAGTACTTC. Protein sequence: CASRKQGLAKNIQYF.

The genes are TRBV5-1 and TRBJ1-6; 9 bases map to TRBD1. V lost 3 bases to trimming and J lost 14 bases; unmatched junction nucleotides: 9. The CDR3 consists of 14 residues. Germline CDR1 SGHRS, CDR2 YFSETQ. CDR3 protein: CASSYDRGNAALHF. The CDR3 nucleotides read TGCGCCAGCAGCTATGACAGGGGGAATGCGGCCCTCCACTTT.

This clonotype was counted between two and nine times. The rearrangement links TRBV6-6 to TRBJ2-7, with 7 bases matching TRBD1. The CDR3 is 14 amino acids. The germline V gene encodes CDR1 MNHNY and CDR2 SVGAGI (reference sequence). Trimming took 2 bases from V and 2 from J; bases not matched to a gene: 3. CDR3 DNA: TGTGCCAGCAGTTACCGACAGGGAGCCTACGAGCAGTACGTC. Its translation: CASSYRQGAYEQYV.

This chain uses TRBV3-1 with TRBJ1-1, with 8 bases matching TRBD1. The CDR3 is 13 residues long. V lost 5 bases, J lost 8 bases, and 7 bases stayed unmatched. Germline CDR1 reads LGHDT; CDR2 reads YNNKEL (reference sequence). The CDR3 region is CASSSTGTGEAFF. The CDR3 bases are TGTGCCAGCAGCTCGACCGGGACAGGCGAAGCTTTCTTT.

This chain connects TRBV27 to TRBJ1-2; 7 positions match TRBD1. V lost 4 bases and J lost 0; bases outside the gene matches: 2. Germline V gene sequence: CDR1 MNHEY, CDR2 SMNVEV (reference sequence). The CDR3 is made up of 14 amino acids. The CDR3 loop reads CASSWDRANYGYTF. CDR3 sequence (DNA): TGTGCCAGCAGTTGGGACAGAGCTAACTATGGCTACACCTTC.

V gene TRBV20-1 combines with J gene TRBJ1-1, with D possibly being TRBD1 (5 bases). From germline, CDR1 is DFQATT and CDR2 SNEGSKA (reference sequence). Trimming shortened V by 2 bases and J by 1 base, and 11 bases separated the two germline ends. The CDR3 has 14 residues. The CDR3 nucleotides are TGCAGTGCTAGAATCGGCGGGGGGAACACTGAAGCTTTCTTT. Its protein is CSARIGGGNTEAFF.

This chain connects TRBV6-1 to TRBJ2-7; TRBD1 matches 9 bases. The junction had 6 bases not matched to a gene; V was cut back by 6 bases and J by 3 bases. Germline lookup yields CDR1 MNHNS and CDR2 SASEGT. CDR3 length: 14 residues. The CDR3 reads CASSRGQGSYEQYV. CDR3 in DNA: TGTGCCAGCAGCCGGGGACAGGGTAGCTACGAGCAGTACGTC.

This clonotype was observed a few times. The chain links TRBV7-2 to TRBJ2-1; D might be TRBD1 (6 bases). Germline CDR1 is SGHTA and CDR2 is FQGNSA. This CDR3 region has 15 residues. Trimming removed 2 bases from V and 1 base from J, with 9 bases in between. The CDR3: CASSLTGQSYNEQFF. The CDR3 bases are TGTGCCAGCAGCTTAACAGGACAGTCCTACAATGAGCAGTTCTTC.

The chain uses TRBV7-2 and TRBJ1-6; 7 bases align to TRBD1. V shed 1 base, J shed 10 bases, and the junction held 13 bases outside the gene matches. CDR1 and CDR2 (germline): SGHTA, FQGNSA. CDR3 length: 17 residues. Written as DNA, the CDR3 is TGTGCCAGCAGCTTAGTAGGGGGTGGGGACAGTAAGTCACCCCTCCACTTT. This gives the protein CASSLVGGGDSKSPLHF.

This clonotype was counted at least ten times. This rearrangement joins TRBV6-5 to TRBJ2-7, with D possibly being TRBD1 (5 bases). In germline, CDR1 is MNHEY, CDR2 SVGAGI. The CDR3 contains 14 residues. V was pared by 8 bases and J by 2 bases, with 16 bases between. In DNA, the CDR3 is TGTGCCAGCCACAGGTTCGGAAGTACCTACGAGCAGTACTTC. Protein: CASHRFGSTYEQYF.

This clonotype was recorded a few times. This rearrangement joins TRBV6-2 or TRBV6-3 to TRBJ2-3; 9 nucleotides align to TRBD2. The length of the CDR3 is 16 residues. Trimming cost V 2 bases and J 6 bases; bases outside gene matches: 9. Germline values: CDR1 MNHEY, CDR2 SVGEGT. CDR3 residues: CASSYAASGEQDTQYF. CDR3 bases: TGTGCCAGCAGTTACGCGGCTAGCGGGGAGCAGGATACGCAGTATTTT.

This clonotype has a handful of counts. The chain uses TRBV6-5 and TRBJ2-1; TRBD1 matches 10 bases. With 2 bases clipped from V and 8 bases from J, the junction kept 9 bases outside the gene matches. The CDR3 loop spans 16 amino acids. CDR1 and CDR2 from the germline V gene are MNHEY and SVGAGI. DNA for the CDR3: TGTGCCAGCAGTTACCGGGGACAGGGGAAGGGATATGAGCAGTTCTTC. Encoded protein: CASSYRGQGKGYEQFF.

This clonotype was counted many times. The V call is TRBV7-2, the J call TRBJ2-6; D not resolved. CDR3 length equals 17 residues. V was clipped by 0 bases and J by 1 base, with 10 bases between them. The germline CDR1 and CDR2 sequences are SGHTA and FQGNSA. CDR3 DNA sequence: TGTGCCAGCAGCTTAGCGTATTTGAGGTCTGGGGCCAACGTCCTGACTTTC. It is translated as CASSLAYLRSGANVLTF.

This clonotype was counted a few times. V is TRBV29-1 and J is TRBJ1-1; D possibly corresponds to TRBD1 (6 bases). V lost 4 bases and J lost 4, with 13 bases in between. The CDR3 runs to 13 residues. CDR1 and CDR2 from the germline V gene are SQVTM and ANQGSEA. The CDR3 bases are TGCAGCGTTGTACAGGGCGGGAGCACTGAAGCTTTCTTT. Translated: CSVVQGGSTEAFF.

A few counts support this clonotype. The chain joins TRBV4-2 to TRBJ2-3; TRBD2 matches at 12 bases. Germline V gene data show CDR1 as LGHNA and CDR2 as YNFKEQ. The CDR3 is 17 residues long. Trimming removed 3 bases from V and 2 bases from J; junction bases left unmatched: 6. The CDR3 DNA sequence: TGTGCCAGCAGCCAGGCTACTAGCGGGGGGACCACAGATACGCAGTATTTT. Encoded protein: CASSQATSGGTTDTQYF.

The table lists this clonotype with many counts. This chain connects TRBV30 to TRBJ2-7; D assignment may be TRBD1 or TRBD2 (5 bases each). Germline-derived CDR1 and CDR2 are GTSNPN and SVGIG (reference sequence). The CDR3 is 13 residues long. Deletions cut 6 bases from V and 1 base from J, with 13 bases between. The CDR3 DNA reads TGTGCCTGTCACCGGGACGGATCCTACGAGCAGTACTTC. Amino acid sequence: CACHRDGSYEQYF.

This clonotype was seen a handful of times. This chain links TRBV5-6 with TRBJ2-7; TRBD1 is a possible D gene (6 bases). With 6 bases removed from V and 5 bases from J, the gap between germline ends came to 18 bases. Per germline, CDR1 SGHDT and CDR2 YYEEEE. This CDR3 contains 14 residues. The CDR3 loop reads CASTEQGRGHEQYF. The CDR3 coding sequence is TGTGCCAGCACAGAACAGGGCCGCGGGCACGAGCAGTACTTC. The whole variable domain, remainder taken from reference TRBV5-6 and TRBJ2-7, is DAGVTQSPTHLIKTRGQQVTLRCSPKSGHDTVSWYQQALGQGPQFIFQYYEEEERQRGNFPDRFSGHQFPNYSSELNVNALLLGDSALYLCASTEQGRGHEQYFGPGTRLTVT.

This clonotype was detected many times. The chain carries TRBV5-1 and TRBJ2-1; perhaps TRBD2 as D (6 bases). Deletions cut 0 bases from V and 13 bases from J, with 17 bases between. Germline CDR1 reads SGHRS; CDR2 reads YFSETQ. The CDR3 is 14 residues long. The CDR3 bases are TGCGCCAGCAGCTTGGATACCGTGGCGGGGCACCAGTTCTTC. It yields the protein CASSLDTVAGHQFF.

This clonotype was observed a handful of times. The gene calls are TRBV20-1 and TRBJ2-7; 8 nucleotides match TRBD2. Looked up from germline, CDR1 is DFQATT and CDR2 is SNEGSKA (reference sequence). Trimming cost V 5 bases and J 0 bases; bases outside gene matches: 9. CDR3 size: 15 residues. The CDR3 loop reads CSAERPAGASYEQYF. The CDR3, as DNA: TGCAGTGCTGAGAGGCCAGCGGGGGCCTCCTACGAGCAGTACTTC.